This TCR beta chain emerged from a study of response to subunit inactivated influenza vaccine. General study results and limits: The authors suggested that every seasonal influenza vaccination recruits few new T cells.

In germline, CDR1 is SGHTA, CDR2 FQGTGA. This CDR3 contains 14 residues. V was shortened by 5 bases and J by 0 bases, with 9 bases between the two germline ends. TCRdb re-called the RT-PCR reads with MiXCR, one entry per CDR3 protein. The sample lists 450,000 to 550,000 distinct CDR3 sequences, approximately 24% occurring once. For this clonotype: Its antigen is unknown.

The sample consisted of CD4+ T cells sorted from PBMCs, taken 5 to 6 days after vaccination. This receptor was identified in a man in his forties or fifties who received an inactivated influenza vaccine. J is TRBJ2-3 and V is TRBV7-3, with a tentative D call TRBD1 (5 bases). As DNA, the CDR3 is TGTGCCAGCAGCCGGACACCCAGCACAGATACGCAGTATTTT. Translated: CASSRTPSTDTQYF.